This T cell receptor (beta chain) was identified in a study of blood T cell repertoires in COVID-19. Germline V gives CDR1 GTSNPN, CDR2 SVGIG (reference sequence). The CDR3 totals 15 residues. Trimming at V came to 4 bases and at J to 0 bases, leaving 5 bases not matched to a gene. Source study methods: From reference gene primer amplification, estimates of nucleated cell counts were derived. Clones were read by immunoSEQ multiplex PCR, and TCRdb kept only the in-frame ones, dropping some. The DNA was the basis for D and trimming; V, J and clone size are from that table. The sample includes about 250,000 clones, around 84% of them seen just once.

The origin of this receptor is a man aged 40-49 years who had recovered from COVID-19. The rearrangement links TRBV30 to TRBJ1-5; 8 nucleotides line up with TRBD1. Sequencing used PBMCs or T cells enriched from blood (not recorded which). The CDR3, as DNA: TGTGCCTGGACGCCGGGACAGGCTAGCAATCAGCCCCAGCATTTT. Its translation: CAWTPGQASNQPQHF.